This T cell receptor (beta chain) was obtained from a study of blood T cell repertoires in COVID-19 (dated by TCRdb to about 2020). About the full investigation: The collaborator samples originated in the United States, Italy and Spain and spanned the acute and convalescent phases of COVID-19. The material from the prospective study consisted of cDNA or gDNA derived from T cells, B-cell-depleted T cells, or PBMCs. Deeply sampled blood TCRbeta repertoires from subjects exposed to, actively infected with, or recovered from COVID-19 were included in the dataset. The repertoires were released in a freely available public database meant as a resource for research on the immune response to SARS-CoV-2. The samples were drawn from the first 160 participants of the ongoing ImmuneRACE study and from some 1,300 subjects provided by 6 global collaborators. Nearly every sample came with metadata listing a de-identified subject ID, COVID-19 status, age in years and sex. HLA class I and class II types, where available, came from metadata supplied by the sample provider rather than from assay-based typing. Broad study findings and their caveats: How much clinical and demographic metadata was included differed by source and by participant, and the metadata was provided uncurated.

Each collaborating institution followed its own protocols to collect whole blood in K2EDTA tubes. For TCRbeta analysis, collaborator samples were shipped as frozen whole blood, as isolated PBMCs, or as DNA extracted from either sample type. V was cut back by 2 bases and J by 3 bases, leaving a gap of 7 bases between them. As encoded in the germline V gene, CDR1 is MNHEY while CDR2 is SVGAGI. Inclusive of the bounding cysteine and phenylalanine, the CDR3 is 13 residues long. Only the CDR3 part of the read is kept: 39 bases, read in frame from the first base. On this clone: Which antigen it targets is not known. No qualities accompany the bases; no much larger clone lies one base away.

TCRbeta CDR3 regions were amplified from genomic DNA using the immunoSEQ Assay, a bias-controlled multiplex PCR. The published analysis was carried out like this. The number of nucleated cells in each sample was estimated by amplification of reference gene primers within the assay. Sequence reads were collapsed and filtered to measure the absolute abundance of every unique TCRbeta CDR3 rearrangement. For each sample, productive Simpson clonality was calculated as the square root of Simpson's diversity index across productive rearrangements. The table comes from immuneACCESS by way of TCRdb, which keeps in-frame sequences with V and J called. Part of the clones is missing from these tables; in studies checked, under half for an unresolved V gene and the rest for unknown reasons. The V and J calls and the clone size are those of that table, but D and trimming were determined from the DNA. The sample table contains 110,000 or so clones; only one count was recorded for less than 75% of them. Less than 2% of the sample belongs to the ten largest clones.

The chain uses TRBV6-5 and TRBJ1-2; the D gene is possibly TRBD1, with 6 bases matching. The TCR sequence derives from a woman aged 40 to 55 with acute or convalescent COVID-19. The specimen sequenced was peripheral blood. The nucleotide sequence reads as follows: TGTGCCAGCAGTTACGCAGGGGACTATGGCTACACCTTC. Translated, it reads CASSYAGDYGYTF.